What follows are 32 T cell receptor beta chains derived from one specimen sequenced in a study of blood T cell repertoires in COVID-19. This table comes from immunoSEQ multiplex PCR, and its TCRdb copy is limited to in-frame clones, with some not included. In the table there are roughly 120,000 clones, roughly 80% of which are singletons. Sample: peripheral blood. These receptors originate from a human donor in a cohort sampled during active COVID-19.

A few counts support this clone. The junction departs from the called germline gene at one end, perhaps through a read error. CDR3 in amino acids: CASSLDRGDQPQHF. As DNA, the CDR3 is TGTGCCAGTAGTCTAGACAGGGGTGATCAGCCCCAGCATTTT. J is TRBJ1-5 and V is TRBV19, with 8 positions matching TRBD1. Germline assignment: CDR1 LNHDA and CDR2 SQIVND (reference sequence). This CDR3 comprises 14 residues.

The rearrangement uses TRBV7-8 and TRBJ2-7, with D possibly being TRBD1 (6 bases). The CDR3 consists of 12 residues. The ends were cut back, 5 bases at V and 7 bases at J, with 12 bases in the middle. Germline V gives CDR1 SGHVS, CDR2 FQNEAQ. In nucleotides, the CDR3 is TGTGCCAGCAGCCATGACAGGCCGGAGCAGTACTTC. Its protein is CASSHDRPEQYF.

The chain employs TRBV7-2 and TRBJ2-1; 7 nucleotides agree with TRBD2. CDR3 length: 16 amino acids. J gave up 8 bases and V 5 bases, and 15 bases lay outside the gene matches. Looked up from germline, CDR1 is SGHTA and CDR2 is FQGNSA. DNA of the CDR3: TGTGCCAGCAGCATCAACAGCGGGGCTTCCTGGGATGAGCAGTTCTTC. Protein sequence: CASSINSGASWDEQFF.

The chain is built from TRBV4-1 and TRBJ2-3, with D possibly being TRBD2 (6 bases). V lost 3 bases and J 0 bases, leaving 10 bases between the germline ends. This CDR3 contains 15 residues. Germline V gene data show CDR1 as MGHRA and CDR2 as YSYEKL. CDR3 nucleotides: TGCGCCAGCAGCCAGTATAGCGGTAGCACAGATACGCAGTATTTT. It translates to CASSQYSGSTDTQYF.

This clone was detected a few times. The chain couples TRBV7-8 to TRBJ1-4; tentative D call: TRBD1 (5 bases). V lost 6 bases and J lost 8, with 13 bases in between. Germline CDR1 SGHVS, CDR2 FQNEAQ. This CDR3 is 13 amino acids long. The CDR3 loop is CASRPGPGEKLFF. CDR3 DNA: TGTGCCAGCAGACCAGGGCCCGGGGAAAAACTGTTTTTT.

The chain is built from TRBV11-2 and TRBJ2-5, with D unresolved. In germline, CDR1 is SGHAT, CDR2 FQNNGV. V was cut by 1 base and J by 1 base, with 7 bases left in between. There are 14 residues in the CDR3. This chain's CDR3 is CASSLGWAQETQYF. In nucleotides, the CDR3 is TGTGCCAGCAGCTTAGGGTGGGCCCAAGAGACCCAGTACTTC.

This chain connects TRBV19 to TRBJ2-2; weak D call: TRBD1 (5 bases). The V end was cut by 7 bases, the J end by 5 bases, with 23 bases between. The CDR3 totals 17 residues. From germline, CDR1 is LNHDA and CDR2 SQIVND (reference sequence). The CDR3 DNA sequence: TGTGCCAGTAAGTCCCCCAGGGCCCAAGATTTGACCGGGGAGCTGTTTTTT. Its protein is CASKSPRAQDLTGELFF.

This sequence joins TRBV19 and TRBJ2-3, with D unresolved. V lost 3 bases and J lost 2, with 9 bases in between. CDR1 is LNHDA and CDR2 is SQIVND in the germline V gene (reference sequence). The CDR3 extends over 14 amino acids. The CDR3 sequence: CASSISRFTDTQYF. The CDR3 DNA sequence: TGTGCCAGTAGTATTAGTAGATTCACAGATACGCAGTATTTT.

The chain joins TRBV6-5 to TRBJ2-1; the match to TRBD2 covers 8 bases. The CDR3 is made up of 15 amino acids. Germline values: CDR1 MNHEY, CDR2 SVGAGI. The trim removed 6 bases at V and 7 bases at J, leaving 11 bases unmatched. Written as DNA, the CDR3 is TGTGCCAGCAGGCTCCGAGCGGGGGCCAGAAATGAGCAGTTCTTC. Amino acid sequence: CASRLRAGARNEQFF.

The rearrangement joins TRBV5-1 to TRBJ1-6, with D possibly TRBD1 on 6 matching bases. Looked up from germline, CDR1 is SGHRS and CDR2 is YFSETQ. There are 16 residues in the CDR3. Trimming cost V 0 bases and J 10 bases, with 17 bases left between them. CDR3 residues: CASSLAERGAGSPLHF. CDR3 sequence (DNA): TGCGCCAGCAGCTTGGCCGAACGGGGGGCCGGATCACCCCTCCACTTT.

The chain is built from TRBV11-3 and TRBJ2-7; D remains unclear. The CDR3 loop spans 14 amino acids. V dropped 0 bases and J dropped 2 bases, with 8 bases sitting between them. CDR1 is SGHNT and CDR2 is YENEEA in the germline V gene. The CDR3 is CASSLDGQTYEQYF. CDR3 DNA: TGTGCCAGCAGCTTAGATGGCCAGACCTACGAGCAGTACTTC.

V usage is TRBV7-8 and J usage is TRBJ2-3; 9 bases fit TRBD1. Trimming cost V 5 bases and J 2 bases; bases outside gene matches: 5. Germline V gene lookup returns CDR1 SGHVS and CDR2 FQNEAQ. The CDR3 consists of 15 residues. CDR3 sequence reads: CASSDRTGATDTQYF. The CDR3 nucleotides read TGTGCCAGCAGCGACCGGACAGGGGCCACAGATACGCAGTATTTT.

The J gene is TRBJ2-2, the V gene TRBV7-8, with D possibly being TRBD2 (6 bases). V was shortened by 4 bases and J by 6 bases, with 21 bases between the two germline ends. This CDR3 contains 17 residues. CDR1 is SGHVS and CDR2 is FQNEAQ in the germline V gene. DNA for the CDR3: TGTGCCAGCAGCTCGAGGGCAGGAGGGGAGTTCGCCGGGGAGCTGTTTTTT. This translates into CASSSRAGGEFAGELFF.

This clone was picked up one time. This chain uses TRBV9 with TRBJ1-6, with D possibly TRBD1 on 6 matching bases. This CDR3 region has 14 residues. Germline V lookup: CDR1 SGDLS, CDR2 YYNGEE. V was clipped by 7 bases and J by 6 bases, with 14 bases between them. CDR3 amino acids: CASGGGTFNSPLHF. CDR3 DNA sequence: TGTGCCAGCGGCGGGGGGACATTTAATTCACCCCTCCACTTT.

This chain uses TRBV6-6 with TRBJ2-3; TRBD2 matches 15 bases. The V segment lost 10 bases and the J segment 2 bases; nucleotides outside the gene matches: 7. The CDR3 sequence is 16 residues long. Germline V gives CDR1 MNHNY, CDR2 SVGAGI (reference sequence). CDR3: CATQGTSGGSTDTQYF. CDR3 nucleotide sequence: TGTGCCACCCAGGGGACTAGCGGGGGGTCCACAGATACGCAGTATTTT.

The chain has TRBV15 and TRBJ2-7, with D possibly matching TRBD2 (5 bases). The length of the CDR3 is 13 residues. Germline CDR1 and CDR2: LNHNV and YYDKDF (reference sequence). The V and J ends lost 11 bases and 3 bases respectively, with 17 bases between them. This chain's CDR3 is CAVRPEGNYEQYF. As DNA, the CDR3 is TGTGCCGTAAGGCCTGAGGGAAACTACGAGCAGTACTTC.

The V call is TRBV24-1, the J call TRBJ2-3, with 9 bases identical to TRBD1. Germline CDR1 is KGHDR and CDR2 is SFDVKD. V dropped 4 bases and J dropped 2; count of bases not matched to a gene: 6. This CDR3 has 16 residues. DNA of the CDR3: TGTGCCACCAGTGACCGGACAGGGGCGGTCACAGATACGCAGTATTTT. Its translation: CATSDRTGAVTDTQYF.

The rearrangement joins TRBV4-1 to TRBJ2-7; weak D call: TRBD2 (5 bases). This CDR3 has 13 amino acids. V lost 0 bases to trimming and J lost 4 bases, with 7 bases between them. Germline CDR1 and CDR2: MGHRA and YSYEKL. The DNA for the CDR3 is TGCGCCAGCAGCCAAGATTCGGGGTACGAGCAGTACTTC. This gives the protein CASSQDSGYEQYF.

The V gene is TRBV3-1 (or the pseudogene TRBV3-2), the J gene TRBJ1-4, with D possibly being TRBD1 (5 bases). V lost 3 bases to trimming and J lost 0 bases, with 8 bases between them. The length of the CDR3 is 15 residues. The V gene's germline CDR1 is LGHDT and CDR2 YNNKEL (reference sequence). CDR3 DNA: TGTGCCAGCAGCCAGGACACAGCAACTAATGAAAAACTGTTTTTT. Translated, it gives CASSQDTATNEKLFF.

This chain uses TRBV10-1 with TRBJ1-1, with 8 bases identical to TRBD1. Germline V gene lookup returns CDR1 WNHNN and CDR2 SYGVQD (reference sequence). This CDR3 has 15 residues. With V trimmed by 4 bases and J by 5 bases, 9 bases remained unmatched. The CDR3 reads CASSGTGQGKTEAFF. The CDR3 DNA follows: TGCGCCAGCAGTGGAACCGGACAGGGAAAAACTGAAGCTTTCTTT.

The V call is TRBV2, the J call TRBJ1-6, with unresolved D. This CDR3 region has 16 residues. Germline V gene lookup returns CDR1 SNHLY and CDR2 FYNNEI. Trimming took 4 bases from V and 5 from J, leaving 15 bases between them. CDR3 nucleotides: TGTGCCAGCAGTGGTAATCCAGCGGGCGATAATTCACCCCTCCACTTT. The encoded protein is CASSGNPAGDNSPLHF. The full variable domain, in which reference TRBV2 and TRBJ1-6 provide the parts outside the CDR3, is EPEVTQTPSHQVTQMGQEVILRCVPISNHLYFYWYRQILGQKVEFLVSFYNNEISEKSEIFDDQFSVERPDGSNFTLKIRSTKLEDSAMYFCASSGNPAGDNSPLHFGNGTRLTVT.

The V gene is TRBV9, the J gene TRBJ2-1; 8 nucleotides align to TRBD2. CDR3 size: 16 residues. J gave up 8 bases and V 0 bases, and 10 bases lay outside the gene matches. Germline CDR1 SGDLS, CDR2 YYNGEE. CDR3 sequence: CASSVVPAGAGYEQFF. The CDR3 DNA is TGTGCCAGCAGCGTAGTTCCAGCGGGGGCGGGCTATGAGCAGTTCTTC.

The chain recombines TRBV18 with TRBJ1-2; D gene ambiguous. With 0 bases removed from V and 3 bases from J, the gap between germline ends came to 14 bases. There are 16 residues in the CDR3. CDR1 KGHSH and CDR2 LQKENI come from the germline V gene. The CDR3 region is CASSPPSAAADYGYTF. The CDR3, as DNA: TGTGCCAGCTCACCACCCTCGGCGGCGGCAGACTATGGCTACACCTTC. Using reference TRBV18 and TRBJ1-2 for the parts outside the CDR3, the full variable domain is NAGVMQNPRHLVRRRGQEARLRCSPMKGHSHVYWYRQLPEEGLKFMVYLQKENIIDESGMPKERFSAEFPKEGPSILRIQQVVRGDSAAYFCASSPPSAAADYGYTFGSGTRLTVV.

Worth noting for this clone: This may be a read error, as it is one base from a much larger clone. The chain links TRBV14 to TRBJ2-3; D is unclear. The germline V gene encodes CDR1 SGHDN and CDR2 FVKESK. The V end was cut by 4 bases, the J end by 4 bases, with 6 bases between. The CDR3 consists of 12 residues. CDR3 protein: CASSLSADTQYF. The CDR3 DNA sequence: TGTGCCAGCAGCCTATCAGCAGATACGCAGTATTTT.

The chain joins TRBV2 to TRBJ1-4; maybe TRBD1 (6 bases). The CDR3 runs 14 residues. V was clipped by 2 bases and J by 7 bases, with 11 bases between them. Germline V lookup: CDR1 SNHLY, CDR2 FYNNEI. The CDR3 protein is CASSEFGQREKLFF. As DNA, the CDR3 is TGTGCCAGCAGTGAATTCGGACAGCGTGAAAAACTGTTTTTT.

The chain recombines TRBV3-1 (or the pseudogene TRBV3-2) with TRBJ2-2; maybe TRBD2 (7 bases). Trimming left V 1 base short and J 0 bases short, with 21 bases between. The CDR3 spans 20 residues. Germline V gene sequence: CDR1 LGHDT, CDR2 YNNKEL (reference sequence). CDR3 residues: CASSQVLPGRGPANTGELFF. DNA of the CDR3: TGTGCCAGCAGCCAAGTCCTGCCCGGGCGGGGGCCTGCGAACACCGGGGAGCTGTTTTTT.

Points on this clone: The same CDR3 is also encoded by other DNA sequences in this sample. The V call is TRBV6-5, the J call TRBJ2-7; TRBD1 agrees at 7 bases. This CDR3 spans 14 amino acids. CDR1 MNHEY and CDR2 SVGAGI come from the germline V gene. J lost 2 bases, V lost 2 bases, and 3 bases had no gene match. This chain's CDR3 is CASSYRQGAYEQYF. Written as DNA, the CDR3 is TGTGCCAGCAGTTACCGGCAGGGGGCCTACGAGCAGTACTTC.

The CDR3 DNA is TGTGCCAGCAGCTTCACCGGGAGAGGGAATGAGCAGTTCTTC. It specifies CASSFTGRGNEQFF. This chain links TRBV5-6 with TRBJ2-1; TRBD2 might be the D (6 bases). Trimming removed 2 bases at V and 7 bases at J, with 13 bases between. This CDR3 is 14 amino acids long. Germline V gene sequence: CDR1 SGHDT, CDR2 YYEEEE.

The rearrangement joins TRBV21-1 to TRBJ1-4; TRBD1 reflects the table's D call only, with no check against the DNA. TRBV21-1 is shown as a pseudogene. This CDR3 has 15 residues. The CDR3 is CASSILDRGREKLFF. DNA for the CDR3: TGTGCCAGCAGCATCTTGGACAGGGGGCGTGAAAAACTGTTTTTT.

This rearrangement joins TRBV21-1 to TRBJ2-1; the table assigns TRBD1, which was not confirmed against the DNA. TRBV21-1 is noted as a pseudogene. The CDR3 sequence is 16 residues long. In nucleotides, the CDR3 is TGTGCCAGCAGCAAAACGGCGGCAGGGCGCCACAATGAGCAGTTCTTC. The encoded protein is CASSKTAAGRHNEQFF.

This chain links TRBV25-1 with TRBJ1-2; D is uncertain. Per the germline V gene, CDR1 is MGHDK and CDR2 is SYGVNS. This CDR3 comprises 12 residues. V shed 2 bases and J shed 1 base, with 2 bases lying between them. The CDR3 sequence is CASSEHNYGYTF. Written as DNA, the CDR3 is TGTGCCAGCAGTGAACATAACTATGGCTACACCTTC.

V is TRBV5-1 and J is TRBJ2-7; possibly TRBD1 for D (6 bases). From germline, CDR1 is SGHRS and CDR2 YFSETQ. Between the trimmed V and J ends, which lost 3 bases and 3 bases, there was a span of 19 bases. The length of the CDR3 is 16 residues. Here the CDR3 reads CASSWVRQGLGYEQYF. The CDR3 DNA reads TGCGCCAGCAGCTGGGTCCGCCAGGGGCTAGGCTACGAGCAGTACTTC.